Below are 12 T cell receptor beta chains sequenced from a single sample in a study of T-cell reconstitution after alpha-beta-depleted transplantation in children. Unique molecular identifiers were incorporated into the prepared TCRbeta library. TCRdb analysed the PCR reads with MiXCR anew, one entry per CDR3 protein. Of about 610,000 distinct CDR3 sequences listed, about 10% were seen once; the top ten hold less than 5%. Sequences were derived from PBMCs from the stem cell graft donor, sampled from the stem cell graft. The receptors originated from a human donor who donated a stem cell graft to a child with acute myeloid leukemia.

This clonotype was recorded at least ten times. CDR3 coding DNA: TGCGCCAGCAGCCAAGCTCGACAGGGGGCTACGAACACTGAAGCTTTCTTT. Translating gives CASSQARQGATNTEAFF. The chain has TRBV4-3 and TRBJ1-1, with 10 bases matching TRBD1. V was clipped by 1 base and J by 1 base; unmatched bases: 6. The V gene's germline CDR1 is LGHNA and CDR2 YSLEER. The CDR3 loop spans 17 amino acids.

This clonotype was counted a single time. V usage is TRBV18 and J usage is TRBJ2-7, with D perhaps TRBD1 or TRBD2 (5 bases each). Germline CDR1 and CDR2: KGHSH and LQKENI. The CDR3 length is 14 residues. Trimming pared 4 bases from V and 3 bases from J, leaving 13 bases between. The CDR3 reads CASSLGTAFYEQYF. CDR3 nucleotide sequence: TGTGCCAGCTCACTCGGGACGGCCTTCTACGAGCAGTACTTC.

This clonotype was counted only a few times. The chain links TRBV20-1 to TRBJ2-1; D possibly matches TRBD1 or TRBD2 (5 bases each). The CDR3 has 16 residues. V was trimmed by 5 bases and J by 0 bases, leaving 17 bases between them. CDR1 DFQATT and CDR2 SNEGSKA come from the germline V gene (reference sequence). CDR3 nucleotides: TGCAGTGCTGGGCACCGGGACGCCAGCTCCTACAATGAGCAGTTCTTC. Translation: CSAGHRDASSYNEQFF.

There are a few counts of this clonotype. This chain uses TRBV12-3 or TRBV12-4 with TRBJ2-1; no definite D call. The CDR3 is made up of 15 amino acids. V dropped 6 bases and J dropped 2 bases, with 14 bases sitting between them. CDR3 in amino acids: CASSRPGTTYNEQFF. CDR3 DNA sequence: TGTGCCAGCAGCCGCCCCGGCACAACCTACAATGAGCAGTTCTTC.

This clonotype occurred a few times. The CDR3 coding sequence is TGTGCCAGTAGCGGACAGGGGGGTCACCACAATGAGCAGTTCTTC. It specifies CASSGQGGHHNEQFF. The chain employs TRBV19 and TRBJ2-1, with 10 bases matching TRBD1. The V segment lost 6 bases and the J segment 5 bases; nucleotides outside the gene matches: 7. The CDR3 is 15 amino acids. CDR1 and CDR2 (germline): LNHDA, SQIVND (reference sequence).

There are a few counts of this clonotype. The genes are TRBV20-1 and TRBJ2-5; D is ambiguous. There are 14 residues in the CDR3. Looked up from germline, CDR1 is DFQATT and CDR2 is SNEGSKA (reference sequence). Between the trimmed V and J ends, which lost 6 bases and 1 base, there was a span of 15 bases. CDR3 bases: TGCAGTGCCCCTCCCAGACGGAGCCAAGAGACCCAGTACTTC. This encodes CSAPPRRSQETQYF.

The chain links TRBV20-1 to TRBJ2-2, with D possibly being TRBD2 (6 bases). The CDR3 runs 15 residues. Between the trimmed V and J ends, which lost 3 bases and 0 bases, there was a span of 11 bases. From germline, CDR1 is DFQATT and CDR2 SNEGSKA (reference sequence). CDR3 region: CSASRAGTNTGELFF. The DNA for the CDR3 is TGCAGTGCTAGCCGGGCGGGGACGAACACCGGGGAGCTGTTTTTT.

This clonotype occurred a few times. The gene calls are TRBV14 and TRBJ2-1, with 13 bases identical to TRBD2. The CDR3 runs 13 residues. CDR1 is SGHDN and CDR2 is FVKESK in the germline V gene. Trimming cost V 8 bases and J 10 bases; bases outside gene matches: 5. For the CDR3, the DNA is TGTGCCAGCCGGCCGGGACTAGCGGGAGAGCAGTTCTTC. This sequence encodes CASRPGLAGEQFF. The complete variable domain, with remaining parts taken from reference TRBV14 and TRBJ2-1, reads EAGVTQFPSHSVIEKGQTVTLRCDPISGHDNLYWYRRVMGKEIKFLLHFVKESKQDESGMPNNRFLAERTGGTYSTLKVQPAELEDSGVYFCASRPGLAGEQFFGPGTRLTVL.

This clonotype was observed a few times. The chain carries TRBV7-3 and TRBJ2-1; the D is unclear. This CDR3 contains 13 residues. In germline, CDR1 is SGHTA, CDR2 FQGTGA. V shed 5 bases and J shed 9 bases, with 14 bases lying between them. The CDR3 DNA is TGTGCCAGCAGCCCTCGGAAAGTGGGTGAGCAGTTCTTC. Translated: CASSPRKVGEQFF. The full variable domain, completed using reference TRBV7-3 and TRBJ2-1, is GAGVSQTPSNKVTEKGKYVELRCDPISGHTALYWYRQSLGQGPEFLIYFQGTGAADDSGLPNDRFFAVRPEGSVSTLKIQRTERGDSAVYLCASSPRKVGEQFFGPGTRLTVL.

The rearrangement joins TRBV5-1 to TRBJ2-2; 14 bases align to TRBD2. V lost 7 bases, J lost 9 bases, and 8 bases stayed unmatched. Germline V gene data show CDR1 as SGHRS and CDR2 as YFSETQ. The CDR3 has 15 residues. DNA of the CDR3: TGCGCCAGCGAAGGACTAGCGGGAGGATCGCGGGAGCTGTTTTTT. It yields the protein CASEGLAGGSRELFF.

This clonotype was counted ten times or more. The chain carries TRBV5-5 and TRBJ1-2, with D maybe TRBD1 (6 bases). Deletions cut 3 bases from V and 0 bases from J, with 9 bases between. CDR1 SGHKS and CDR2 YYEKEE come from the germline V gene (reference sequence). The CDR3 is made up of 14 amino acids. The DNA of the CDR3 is TGTGCCAGCAGCTCGACAGGAGCTAACTATGGCTACACCTTC. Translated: CASSSTGANYGYTF.

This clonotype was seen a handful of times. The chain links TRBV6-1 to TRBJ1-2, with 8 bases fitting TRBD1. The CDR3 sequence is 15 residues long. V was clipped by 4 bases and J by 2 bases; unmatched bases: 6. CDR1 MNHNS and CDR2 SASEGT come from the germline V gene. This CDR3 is CASSAKGQVNYGYTF. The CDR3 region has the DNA TGTGCCAGCAGTGCCAAGGGACAGGTGAACTATGGCTACACCTTC.